Reported below is one T cell receptor (beta chain). Its binding antigen is unknown. The germline gene is not matched at one end of the junction; a read error may be the cause. The data are from a study of blood T cells in healthy people across ages (dated by TCRdb to between 2014 and 2016). About the investigation overall: Template switching captured roughly one uniquely barcoded TCR beta cDNA molecule per two T cells in model experiments. The study measured age-related changes in TCR beta repertoire diversity using deep sequencing normalized with unique cDNA molecular identifiers. Four age groups were formed from the donors: young (average approximately 15 years), middle-aged (approximately 40), aged (under 70) and long-lived (more than 75). To avoid experimental bias, donors of different ages were distributed randomly across sequencing lanes. The study analyzed two additional independent replicas of 1 million unique cDNA reads from the same blood draw for two donors, one aged 18 to 29 and one aged 80 or older. General conclusions and limits of the study: Total diversity estimates from one million sequenced T cells were considered lower bounds and underestimates. Compared with the aged group, more naive CD4+ T cells, fewer expanded clones and increased TCR diversity were shown by the long-lived group, suggesting age selection. Since profiling was done on bulk unsorted PBMCs, naive and antigen-experienced compartments could not be conclusively compared. Because the CMV infection status of the donors was unknown, age-related changes in expanded clonotypes may potentially have been confounded. The percentage of naive T cells measured by flow cytometry correlated strongly with observed TCR beta diversity. Observed TCR beta diversity per million T cells fell roughly linearly with age, and a significant reduction was already apparent by age around 44.

The germline V gene (reference sequence) sets CDR1 to SEHNR and CDR2 to FQNEAQ. Reading from cysteine to phenylalanine, the CDR3 counts 15 amino acids. Kept here is only the CDR3 DNA, which spans 45 bases and is read in frame from base 1. The library relied on 5' RACE. This sample was sequenced with an Illumina HiSeq 2500. A second about 6 to 11 cycle PCR used a sample-barcoded 5' primer and a J-beta primer mix. A template-switch 5' adaptor carrying 12 random nucleotides introduced a unique molecular identifier onto each TCR beta cDNA molecule. Each sample yielded at least 2.5 million CDR3-containing paired-end reads. First-strand cDNA was synthesized from all RNA with the Mint cDNA synthesis kit, primed by a TRBC-specific oligonucleotide. Following uracil-DNA glycosylase treatment, all cDNA underwent a first 18-cycle PCR with the universal primers M1SS and BC2_uni_R. The authors processed their data as follows. Normalization of each sample was performed by random selection of 1 million high-quality reads, each carrying a distinct molecular identifier. Instead of being binned into consensus sequences, reads with shared molecular identifiers were discarded. MiTCR, run with a Q25 quality threshold and the strictest error-elimination algorithm, handled CDR3 identification, clonotype clustering and error correction. A nonparametric unseen species model using Euler transformation provided a lower-bound estimate of total TCR beta diversity. TCRdb trimmed public reads at Q25 via fastp, called clones via MiXCR and kept in-frame beta chains. CDR3 protein duplicates are merged, each entry listing the most common genes and DNA. The V and J calls, along with clone size, are taken from TCRdb and not from the paper's own processing. The sample yields nearly 1 million distinct CDR3 sequences; about 51% were counted once. The ten largest clones represent 20% to 25% of the sample.

Systemically healthy Caucasian individuals from Russia, around 39 in total and aged about 6 to 100 years, were included as donors. Ten milliliters of peripheral blood were drawn from each donor into EDTA-treated Vacutainer tubes. Ficoll-Paque density-gradient centrifugation was used to isolate PBMCs, with at least 7 million per sample. Trizol reagent was used to extract total RNA from the PBMCs, yielding at least 5.5 micrograms per sample. The percentages of naive CD45RAhigh/CD27high T cells were determined by flow cytometry on a PBMC aliquot from every donor. Sequenced material: blood. The chain joins TRBV7-9 to TRBJ2-5; 7 bases in the junction line up with TRBD2. This receptor was taken from a woman in her fifties or sixties in good health. The nucleotides read TGTGCTAGCAGCTTATGGGCTAGCGGAGAAGAGACCCAGTACTTC. The encoded protein is CASSLWASGEETQYF.